The entry below gives a single TCR beta chain sequence along with its context. Data came from immunoSEQ multiplex PCR; TCRdb stores just in-frame clones and leaves some out. The sample consists of over 8,500 clones, around 90% of them appearing once. This sample was included in a study of blood T cell dynamics during melanoma immunotherapy. Documented time point: pre-treatment baseline. CDR3 length: 15 residues. The trim removed 2 bases at V and 4 bases at J, leaving 5 bases unmatched. Germline V gene sequence: CDR1 KGHSH, CDR2 LQKENI. The chain combines TRBV18 with TRBJ2-1; 7 positions agree with TRBD2. This sequence originates from a human donor with melanoma. The sample here was blood, taken from a patient treated with checkpoint blockade. This CDR3 reads CASSPGREQYNEQFF. The CDR3 DNA sequence: TGTGCCAGCTCACCAGGGCGGGAGCAGTACAATGAGCAGTTCTTC. Full variable domain (rest looked up from reference TRBV18 and TRBJ2-1): NAGVMQNPRHLVRRRGQEARLRCSPMKGHSHVYWYRQLPEEGLKFMVYLQKENIIDESGMPKERFSAEFPKEGPSILRIQQVVRGDSAAYFCASSPGREQYNEQFFGPGTRLTVL.